A selection of T cell receptor beta chains follows, all from one sample in a study of T cell responses to AZD1222 COVID-19 vaccine. The method was immunoSEQ multiplex PCR; TCRdb's version includes in-frame clones alone and lacks a portion of them. The profile covers 130,000 to 150,000 clones, with 90% appearing a single time and around 3.6% taken by the ten largest. The sample here was peripheral blood, taken on day 0 of AZD1222 vaccination. The receptors were gathered from an adult in good health. Both conserved end residues are part of each CDR3. Each record gives: CDR3 DNA, CDR3 protein, CDR3 length, V gene, J gene, D gene, clone size. The D gene is left open where the match is weak. Some rows have no size entry. The others give once, few or many, or a class for an expanded clone.

DNA: TGTGCCAGCAGCCCGACCGGGGGGGCCATCACAGATACGCAGTATTTT
CDR3: CASSPTGGAITDTQYF
length: 16
V: TRBV9
J: TRBJ2-3
D: TRBD2
size: NA

DNA: TGTGCCAGCAGTATAACAGGGGGAACTGAAGCTTTCTTT
CDR3: CASSITGGTEAFF
length: 13
V: TRBV12-3/TRBV12-4
J: TRBJ1-1
D: TRBD1
size: NA

DNA: TGTGCCTGGAGTTTCAGGGTAAACACTGAAGCTTTCTTT
CDR3: CAWSFRVNTEAFF
length: 13
V: TRBV30
J: TRBJ1-1
D: NA
size: few

DNA: TGTGCCAGCAGTGTTGAAGAGGAAGCTTTCTTT
CDR3: CASSVEEEAFF
length: 11
V: TRBV2
J: TRBJ1-1
D: NA
size: NA

DNA: TGTGCCAGCAGTCAAGCGGAGTCCTCCTACAATGAGCAGTTCTTC
CDR3: CASSQAESSYNEQFF
length: 15
V: TRBV6-2/TRBV6-3
J: TRBJ2-1
D: NA
size: NA

DNA: TGTGCCAGCAGCTTAGCCGGCAGGGACTATGGCTACACCTTC
CDR3: CASSLAGRDYGYTF
length: 14
V: TRBV7-2
J: TRBJ1-2
D: NA
size: NA

DNA: TGCAGTGCTAGTACTGGACTAGCGGGCACCGCGGTGCAGTTCTTC
CDR3: CSASTGLAGTAVQFF
length: 15
V: TRBV20-1
J: TRBJ2-1
D: TRBD2
size: NA

DNA: TGTGCCAGCAGCCAAGTGTACGCGGACACTGAAGCTTTCTTT
CDR3: CASSQVYADTEAFF
length: 14
V: TRBV3-1/TRBV3-2
J: TRBJ1-1
D: NA
size: NA

DNA: TGTGCCAGCAGCTTAGCGGGAGGTCTTTCTGGGGCCAACGTCCTGACTTTC
CDR3: CASSLAGGLSGANVLTF
length: 17
V: TRBV7-2
J: TRBJ2-6
D: NA
size: NA

DNA: TGTGCCAGCTCACCACCGCGACAGGGTATCGGGAACACTGAAGCTTTCTTT
CDR3: CASSPPRQGIGNTEAFF
length: 17
V: TRBV18
J: TRBJ1-1
D: TRBD1
size: few

DNA: TGTGCCAGCAGCCACGAAGCCGGACTAGCGGGAAGTGAGCAGTTCTTC
CDR3: CASSHEAGLAGSEQFF
length: 16
V: TRBV4-2
J: TRBJ2-1
D: TRBD2
size: NA

DNA: TGTGCCAGCAGTAGCAGCCGGGGATTGGGGGCTTTCTTT
CDR3: CASSSSRGLGAFF
length: 13
V: TRBV27
J: TRBJ1-1
D: NA
size: NA

DNA: TGTGCTAGTGGTTTGATATTGGACAGGGTGGGAACAGATACGCAGTATTTT
CDR3: CASGLILDRVGTDTQYF
length: 17
V: TRBV12-5
J: TRBJ2-3
D: TRBD1
size: NA

DNA: TGTGCCAGCAGCTCCGATGGTGGTCTCTCCTACGAGCAGTACTTC
CDR3: CASSSDGGLSYEQYF
length: 15
V: TRBV5-4
J: TRBJ2-7
D: NA
size: NA

DNA: TGTGCCAGCAGTGAAGCTCGGACCCTGAACACTGAAGCTTTCTTT
CDR3: CASSEARTLNTEAFF
length: 15
V: TRBV2
J: TRBJ1-1
D: NA
size: NA

DNA: TGTGCCAGCAGCTCGAGGGGCTCTGGAAACACCATATATTTT
CDR3: CASSSRGSGNTIYF
length: 14
V: TRBV7-8
J: TRBJ1-3
D: NA
size: NA